This TCR beta chain originates from a study of T cell responses to AZD1222 COVID-19 vaccine. Pooling of second doses given at about 4 or about 12 weeks was done. Libraries were prepared by immunoSEQ multiplex PCR; TCRdb keeps only in-frame clonotypes and omits some of them. Among hundreds of thousands of clones listed, around 92% were seen once. This specimen was peripheral blood, taken 28 days after the second AZD1222 dose. This TCR came from an adult who received the AZD1222 COVID-19 vaccine.

The CDR3 DNA reads as TGCGCCAGCAGCGCCGGGGGTTACGAGCAGTACTTC. Translating it yields CASSAGGYEQYF. The chain links TRBV5-1 to TRBJ2-7; a possible D gene is TRBD2 (6 bases). This CDR3 spans 12 amino acids. Trimming removed 4 bases from V and 4 bases from J, with 9 bases in between. Germline CDR1 reads SGHRS; CDR2 reads YFSETQ.